This TCR beta chain was sequenced in a study of T-cell reconstitution after alpha-beta-depleted transplantation in children. General observations from the study: A year post-transplant, T-cell counts and diversity derived mostly from newly produced T cells. Several hundred rapidly expanded clones from non-depleted graft cells reportedly supplied alpha-beta T cells about two months post-transplant. Certain patients had high TCRbeta diversity at day 60, and it came from recipient T cells and thymic progenitors that survived.

This clonotype was counted ten times or more. The antigen is undetermined. Using unique molecular identifiers, the investigators prepared the TCRbeta library. MiXCR, applied by TCRdb to the PCR reads, yields one record per CDR3 protein. This table has hundreds of thousands of distinct CDR3 sequences, around a tenth appearing once. The sequencing used peripheral blood, collected 180 days after TCRalphabeta/CD19-depleted stem cell transplant. This clonotype was sampled from a male patient under 10 years old who had a stem cell transplant for chronic granulomatous disease, so the T cells may come from the graft donor.

The CDR3, as DNA: TGTGCCTGGAGTGTCGGGGCCGGGACCTACGAGCAGTACTTC. It encodes CAWSVGAGTYEQYF. V usage is TRBV30 and J usage is TRBJ2-7; the D call may be TRBD1 or TRBD2 (5 bases each). V was cut by 0 bases and J by 2 bases, with 11 bases left in between. CDR1 GTSNPN and CDR2 SVGIG come from the germline V gene (reference sequence). The CDR3 totals 14 residues.